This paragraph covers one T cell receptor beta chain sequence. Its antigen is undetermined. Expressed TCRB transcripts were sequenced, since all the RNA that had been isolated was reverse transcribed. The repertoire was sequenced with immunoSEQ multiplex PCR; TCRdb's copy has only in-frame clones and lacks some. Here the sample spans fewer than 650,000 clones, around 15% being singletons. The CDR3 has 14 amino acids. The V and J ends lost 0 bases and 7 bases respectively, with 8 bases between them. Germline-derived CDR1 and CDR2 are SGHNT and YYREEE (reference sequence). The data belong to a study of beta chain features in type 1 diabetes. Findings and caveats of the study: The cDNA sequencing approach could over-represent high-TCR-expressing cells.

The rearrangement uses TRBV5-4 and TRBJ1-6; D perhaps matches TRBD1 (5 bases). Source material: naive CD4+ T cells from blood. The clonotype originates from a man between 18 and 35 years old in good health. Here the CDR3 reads CASSLGDPNSPLHF. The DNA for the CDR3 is TGTGCCAGCAGCTTGGGGGACCCGAATTCACCCCTCCACTTT.